Ten or more counts support the clone carrying this TCR beta chain. The antigen remains unidentified. This CDR3 is built from 13 residues. Trimming shortened V by 5 bases and J by 5 bases, and 10 bases separated the two germline ends. Per germline, CDR1 SGHTA and CDR2 FQGNSA. The data stem from a study of T cells in Graves' hyperthyroidism and ophthalmopathy. Study-level information: Peripheral blood was obtained at initial diagnosis, preceding any treatment.

Study findings and constraints: Researchers report that a 13 V-J model separated ophthalmopathy from stable hyperthyroidism. The model forecast ophthalmopathy, anticipating it by a median roughly 6.3 months before onset.

TCR beta CDR3 sequences were amplified from RNA transcripts. The HTBI primer set served for first-round RT-PCR of the TCR CDR3. One entry per CDR3 protein results from TCRdb running MiXCR on the multiplex PCR reads. The sample holds fewer than 250,000 distinct CDR3 sequences; about a sixth are singletons and the top ten take around 30%. The V gene is TRBV7-2, the J gene TRBJ2-1, with D hard to call. The material sequenced was blood. This TCR came from a woman aged 18-29 years with Graves' ophthalmopathy. CDR3 sequence: CASSPSRDNEQFF. As DNA, the CDR3 is TGTGCCAGCAGCCCATCTAGAGACAATGAGCAGTTCTTC. The whole variable domain, filled in from reference TRBV7-2 and TRBJ2-1, reads GAGVSQSPSNKVTEKGKDVELRCDPISGHTALYWYRQSLGQGLEFLIYFQGNSAPDKSGLPSDRFSAERTGGSVSTLTIQRTQQEDSAVYLCASSPSRDNEQFFGPGTRLTVL.